Listed here is a single TCR beta chain. Its antigen is currently unknown. Treatment meaning: roughly 20 received Ad26.COV2.S at low or high dose, single or two shots; a few received placebo; per-sample allocation not given. Specimen acquisition occurred on day 63 following the initial vaccine or placebo injection. The data stem from a study of Ad26.COV2.S vaccination and SARS-CoV-2 variants. Study as a whole: Donor participated within the Ad26.COV2.S arm of the COV1001 trial. Participants got Ad26.COV2.S intramuscularly, once or twice 56 days apart. The study, taken as a whole, reports: Placebo recipients trailed vaccine recipients in spike-specific TCR breadth.

CDR3 length: 11 amino acids. Deletions cut 0 bases from V and 5 bases from J, with 5 bases between. Germline assignment: CDR1 DFQATT and CDR2 SNEGSKA (reference sequence). Profiled with immunoSEQ multiplex PCR; TCRdb holds only in-frame clones, not every one. Counted here are over 400,000 clones, about 90% occurring once; the ten biggest clones make up less than 4.5%. The rearrangement links TRBV20-1 to TRBJ2-7; D unclear. The sample in question was peripheral blood, obtained in a trial of Ad26.COV2.S vaccine versus placebo. This TCR was recovered from a person aged 18-65 years who received the Ad26.COV2.S COVID-19 vaccine or a placebo. The CDR3 DNA is TGCAGTGCTAGAGACGTAAACGAGCAGTACTTC. As protein: CSARDVNEQYF.